This T cell receptor beta chain was retrieved from a study of blood T cell repertoires in COVID-19. In the study overall: The United States, Italy and Spain supplied acute and convalescent COVID-19 samples. Sources were T cells, B-cell-depleted T cells, or PBMCs; the material itself was cDNA or gDNA.

Trimming took off 8 bases at V and 5 bases at J, with 13 bases between the two ends. Germline assignment: CDR1 MDHEN and CDR2 SYDVKM. There are 13 residues in the CDR3. Original processing notes: The assay estimated nucleated cells by amplifying reference gene primers. Profiled with immunoSEQ multiplex PCR; TCRdb holds only in-frame clones, not every one. The V and J calls and clone size were taken over from that table, and D and trimming were inferred from the DNA. The data hold about 250,000 clones, with 70% to 85% observed a single time. Sequences were obtained from peripheral blood. This TCR came from a man older than 75 with acute or convalescent COVID-19. V and J are TRBV28 and TRBJ1-5; tentative D call: TRBD1 (6 bases). This CDR3 reads CASRRGRDQPQHF. The CDR3 bases are TGTGCCAGCCGCAGGGGCAGGGATCAGCCCCAGCATTTT.